These 7 T cell receptor beta chains share one sample of origin, sequenced in a study of blood T cell repertoires in COVID-19 (TCRdb year 2020). Library preparation was by the immunoSEQ multiplex PCR assay. TCRdb took this table from immuneACCESS and kept in-frame rearrangements with V and J called. Such tables lack part of the clones; where checked against another copy, unresolved V genes explain under half of the gap, and the rest is unexplained. This sample is represented by about 75,000 clones; 88% of them were singletons. The ten largest clones add up to about 20% of the sample. Source material: peripheral blood. The receptors stem from a human donor in a cohort sampled during active COVID-19.

The chain carries TRBV19 and TRBJ2-3, with 7 nucleotides matching TRBD1. Germline V lookup: CDR1 LNHDA, CDR2 SQIVND (reference sequence). Trimming removed 6 bases from V and 0 bases from J; junction bases left unmatched: 6. CDR3 length: 15 residues. The CDR3 region has the DNA TGTGCCAGTAGCCCGACAGGGATAAGCACAGATACGCAGTATTTT. This sequence encodes CASSPTGISTDTQYF.

This clone was seen once. CDR3 protein: CSVTGGPSTDTQYF. The CDR3, as DNA: TGCAGCGTTACAGGGGGGCCTAGCACAGATACGCAGTATTTT. The chain employs TRBV29-1 and TRBJ2-3; 8 bases align to TRBD1. The J segment lost 0 bases and the V segment lost 5 bases, leaving 4 bases of the junction unmatched. In germline, CDR1 is SQVTM, CDR2 ANQGSEA. The length of the CDR3 is 14 residues.

This clone was seen a few times. The V call is TRBV27, the J call TRBJ2-1, with 7 bases lining up with TRBD1. Germline lookup yields CDR1 MNHEY and CDR2 SMNVEV (reference sequence). The J segment lost 6 bases and the V segment lost 4 bases, leaving 15 bases of the junction unmatched. The CDR3 totals 17 residues. CDR3: CASSSLTGINPSNEQFF. For the CDR3, the DNA is TGTGCCAGCAGTTCACTGACAGGGATAAACCCTAGCAATGAGCAGTTCTTC.

The rearrangement uses TRBV6-5 and TRBJ2-7; 7 bases agree with TRBD1. The length of the CDR3 is 14 residues. CDR1 MNHEY and CDR2 SVGAGI come from the germline V gene. Trimming at V came to 6 bases and at J to 0 bases, leaving 5 bases not matched to a gene. The CDR3 bases are TGTGCCAGCAGGAGGGGACAGCTCTCCTACGAGCAGTACTTC. Translated, it gives CASRRGQLSYEQYF.

The J gene is TRBJ2-1, the V gene TRBV4-1; the match to TRBD2 covers 11 bases. Germline loops: CDR1 MGHRA, CDR2 YSYEKL. The CDR3 spans 17 residues. The J segment lost 5 bases and the V segment lost 3 bases, leaving 9 bases of the junction unmatched. CDR3 sequence: CASSHAAGTSGNNEQFF. The CDR3 nucleotides read TGCGCCAGCAGCCACGCGGCCGGGACTAGCGGTAACAATGAGCAGTTCTTC.

V gene TRBV5-1 combines with J gene TRBJ1-1, with D unclear. CDR3 length: 14 residues. CDR1 is SGHRS, CDR2 YFSETQ, per germline. V lost 1 base and J lost 1, with 8 bases in between. This CDR3 reads CASSLTERNTEAFF. The CDR3 DNA follows: TGCGCCAGCAGCTTGACAGAAAGGAACACTGAAGCTTTCTTT. The full variable domain, completed using reference TRBV5-1 and TRBJ1-1, is KAGVTQTPRYLIKTRGQQVTLSCSPISGHRSVSWYQQTPGQGLQFLFEYFSETQRNKGNFPGRFSGRQFSNSRSEMNVSTLELGDSALYLCASSLTERNTEAFFGQGTRLTVV.

The chain has TRBV28 and TRBJ1-1, with 10 bases that match TRBD1. The CDR3 length is 15 residues. The V and J ends lost 5 bases and 6 bases, in that order; junction bases with no gene match: 9. CDR1 is MDHEN, CDR2 SYDVKM, per germline. The CDR3 protein is CASSRPGQGLAEAFF. In nucleotides, the CDR3 is TGTGCCAGCAGTCGACCGGGACAGGGGCTGGCTGAAGCTTTCTTT.